The rows below give T cell receptor beta chains drawn from one sample of a study of beta chain features in type 1 diabetes. Here immunoSEQ multiplex PCR was the method, and the copy in TCRdb shows in-frame clones only, minus some. This sample has fewer than 550,000 clones, with more than 9.5% found just once. The material sequenced was naive CD4+ T cells from blood. The receptors derive from a woman between 18 and 29 years old in good health. The CDR3 runs from the conserved cysteine through the conserved F or W. D genes are given only for firm matches. Size is stated for part of the rows, as once, few or many counts, or as a class when the clone is expanded.

J: TRBJ2-5
D: NA
V: TRBV15
size: few
CDR3: CATPIGPPNEQETQYF
DNA: TGTGCCACCCCAATAGGGCCACCCAACGAGCAAGAGACCCAGTACTTC

J: TRBJ1-1
D: NA
V: TRBV2
size: few
CDR3: CATKGYTEAFF
DNA: TGTGCCACCAAAGGTTATACTGAAGCTTTCTTT

J: TRBJ2-3
D: NA
V: TRBV4-3
size: few
CDR3: CASSLDRDKLRRPSTDTQYF
DNA: TGCGCCAGCAGCCTGGACCGGGACAAACTTCGGAGGCCCTCCACAGATACGCAGTATTTT

J: TRBJ1-2
D: TRBD1
V: TRBV7-9
size: NA
CDR3: CASSPPLGQGDGYTF
DNA: TGTGCCAGCAGTCCACCCCTCGGGCAGGGGGATGGCTACACCTTC

J: TRBJ1-6
D: TRBD1
V: TRBV5-1
size: few
CDR3: CASSWGTGNSPLHF
DNA: TGCGCCAGCAGCTGGGGGACAGGTAATTCACCCCTCCACTTT

J: TRBJ2-1
D: TRBD1
V: TRBV29-1
size: many
CDR3: CSVRQGKQWEQFF
DNA: TGCAGCGTGAGACAGGGTAAACAATGGGAGCAGTTCTTC

J: TRBJ2-1
D: NA
V: TRBV2
size: few
CDR3: CASSVGLHLDEQFF
DNA: TGTGCCAGCAGTGTCGGCCTTCATCTAGATGAGCAGTTCTTC

J: TRBJ2-2
D: NA
V: TRBV14
size: NA
CDR3: CASSSVRGTGELFF
DNA: TGTGCCAGCAGTAGCGTCCGCGGGACCGGGGAGCTGTTTTTT

J: TRBJ1-1
D: NA
V: TRBV25-1
size: few
CDR3: CASQRQGLNTEAFF
DNA: TGTGCCAGTCAACGGCAGGGCTTGAACACTGAAGCTTTCTTT

J: TRBJ1-4
D: NA
V: TRBV7-2
size: few
CDR3: CASSREGLTNEKLFF
DNA: TGTGCCAGCAGCCGGGAGGGGCTTACTAATGAAAAACTGTTTTTT

J: TRBJ2-1
D: NA
V: TRBV7-2
size: NA
CDR3: CASSLVGTYQFF
DNA: TGTGCCAGCAGCTTAGTTGGGACTTATCAGTTCTTC

J: TRBJ2-5
D: NA
V: TRBV18
size: few
CDR3: CASSPEQETQYF
DNA: TGTGCCAGCTCGCCAGAACAAGAGACCCAGTACTTC

J: TRBJ1-6
D: TRBD1
V: TRBV18
size: NA
CDR3: CASSQDRGNSPLHF
DNA: TGTGCCAGCTCCCAAGACAGGGGTAATTCACCCCTCCACTTT

J: TRBJ2-5
D: NA
V: TRBV4-3
size: NA
CDR3: CASSQAYDKQETQYF
DNA: TGCGCCAGCAGCCAAGCGTACGACAAGCAAGAGACCCAGTACTTC

J: TRBJ2-7
D: NA
V: TRBV7-2
size: NA
CDR3: CASSLSSYEQYF
DNA: TGTGCCAGCAGCTTATCCTCCTACGAGCAGTACTTC

J: TRBJ2-1
D: NA
V: TRBV4-2
size: NA
CDR3: CASSQDMWIVGSRRVRNEQFF
DNA: TGTGCCAGCAGCCAAGATATGTGGATTGTGGGGTCTAGAAGAGTTCGCAATGAGCAGTTCTTC

J: TRBJ1-6
D: NA
V: TRBV9
size: NA
CDR3: CASSPDTYNSPLHF
DNA: TGTGCCAGCAGCCCCGACACCTATAATTCACCCCTCCACTTT

J: TRBJ2-3
D: NA
V: TRBV7-9
size: few
CDR3: CASSPHIDTQYF
DNA: TGTGCCAGCAGCCCCCACATTGATACGCAGTATTTT

J: TRBJ2-6
D: NA
V: TRBV7-2
size: few
CDR3: CASSPRLGSGANVLTF
DNA: TGTGCCAGCAGCCCGCGTTTAGGTTCTGGGGCCAACGTCCTGACTTTC

J: TRBJ2-1
D: NA
V: TRBV6-6
size: NA
CDR3: CASSYWVNEQFF
DNA: TGTGCCAGCAGTTACTGGGTCAATGAGCAGTTCTTC

J: TRBJ1-1
D: NA
V: TRBV18
size: NA
CDR3: CASSRSSSHTEAFF
DNA: TGTGCCAGCTCTCGTTCCAGCTCCCACACTGAAGCTTTCTTT

J: TRBJ2-7
D: NA
V: TRBV20-1
size: NA
CDR3: CSASKVGEQYF
DNA: TGCAGTGCCAGTAAGGTGGGCGAGCAGTACTTC

J: TRBJ2-3
D: TRBD2
V: TRBV10-3
size: NA
CDR3: CAISESSGSVDTQYF
DNA: TGTGCCATCAGTGAGTCGAGCGGGAGTGTAGATACGCAGTATTTT

J: TRBJ2-7
D: NA
V: TRBV19
size: NA
CDR3: CASSMRMDSTYEQYF
DNA: TGTGCCAGTAGTATGCGGATGGACAGCACCTACGAGCAGTACTTC

J: TRBJ2-4
D: NA
V: TRBV7-8
size: NA
CDR3: CASSLALWTATDIQYF
DNA: TGTGCCAGCAGCTTAGCGCTGTGGACAGCTACTGACATTCAGTACTTC

J: TRBJ2-1
D: NA
V: TRBV7-2
size: few
CDR3: CASNKGVPTYNEQFF
DNA: TGTGCCAGCAACAAAGGGGTCCCCACCTACAATGAGCAGTTCTTC

J: TRBJ2-1
D: TRBD1
V: TRBV13
size: NA
CDR3: CASRRTGERYNEQFF
DNA: TGTGCCAGCAGACGGACAGGGGAGAGATACAATGAGCAGTTCTTC

J: TRBJ2-3
D: NA
V: TRBV4-3
size: few
CDR3: CASSHRLVADTQYF
DNA: TGCGCCAGCAGCCATCGGCTAGTCGCAGATACGCAGTATTTT

J: TRBJ1-5
D: NA
V: TRBV7-9
size: few
CDR3: CASSLDWGDSNQPQHF
DNA: TGTGCCAGCAGCTTAGATTGGGGTGATAGCAATCAGCCCCAGCATTTT